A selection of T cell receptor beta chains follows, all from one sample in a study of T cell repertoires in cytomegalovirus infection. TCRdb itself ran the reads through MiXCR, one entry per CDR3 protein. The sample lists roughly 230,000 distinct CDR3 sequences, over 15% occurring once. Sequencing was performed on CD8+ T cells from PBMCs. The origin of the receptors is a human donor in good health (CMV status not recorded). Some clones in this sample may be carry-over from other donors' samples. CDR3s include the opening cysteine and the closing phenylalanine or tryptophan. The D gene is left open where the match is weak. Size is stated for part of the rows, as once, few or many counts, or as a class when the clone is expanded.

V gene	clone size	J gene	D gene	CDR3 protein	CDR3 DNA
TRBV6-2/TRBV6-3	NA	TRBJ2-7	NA	CASTSDLSSYEQYF	TGTGCCAGCACCTCGGACCTCAGCTCCTACGAGCAGTACTTC
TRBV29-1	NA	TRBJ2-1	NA	CSVGLGQGYYNEQFF	TGCAGCGTAGGACTGGGCCAGGGATACTACAATGAGCAGTTCTTC
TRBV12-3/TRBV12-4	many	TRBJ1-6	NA	CASSRDENSPLHF	TGTGCCAGCAGCCGGGACGAGAATTCACCCCTCCACTTT
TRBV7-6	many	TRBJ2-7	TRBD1	CASSLNTGAASRTYEQYF	TGTGCCAGCAGCTTAAATACAGGGGCCGCCTCCAGAACCTACGAGCAGTACTTC
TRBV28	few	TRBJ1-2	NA	CASRNPGEGGYGYTF	TGTGCCAGCAGGAACCCCGGGGAAGGGGGCTATGGCTACACCTTC
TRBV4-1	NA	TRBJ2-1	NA	CASSPWSLVYNEQFF	TGCGCCAGCAGCCCGTGGTCCCTGGTATACAATGAGCAGTTCTTC
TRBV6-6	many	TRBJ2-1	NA	CASSYLSTYNEQFF	TGTGCCAGCAGTTACCTTAGCACCTACAATGAGCAGTTCTTC
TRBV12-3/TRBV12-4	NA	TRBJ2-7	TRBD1	CASLEQGVLF	TGTGCCAGCCTCGAGCAGGGGGTTTTATTC
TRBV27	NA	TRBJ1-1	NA	CASSWTGNWNTEAFF	TGTGCCAGCAGCTGGACGGGGAATTGGAACACTGAAGCTTTCTTT
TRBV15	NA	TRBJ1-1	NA	CATETGAGLPEAFF	TGTGCCACCGAAACAGGAGCGGGATTGCCTGAAGCTTTCTTT
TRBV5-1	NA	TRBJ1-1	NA	CASSLEWGLANTEAFF	TGCGCCAGCAGCTTGGAATGGGGGTTGGCGAACACTGAAGCTTTCTTT
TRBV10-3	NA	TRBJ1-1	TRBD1	CAISEPRTGFPGAEAFF	TGTGCCATCAGTGAGCCGCGGACAGGGTTTCCGGGCGCTGAAGCTTTCTTT
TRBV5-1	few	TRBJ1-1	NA	CASSSVGGTTEAFF	TGCGCCAGCAGCTCCGTCGGGGGGACCACTGAAGCTTTCTTT
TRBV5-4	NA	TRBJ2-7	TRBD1	CASSSGQGANEQYF	TGTGCCAGCAGCTCAGGACAGGGGGCCAACGAGCAGTACTTC
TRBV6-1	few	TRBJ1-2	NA	CASSEGPPGGMAYGYTF	TGTGCCAGCAGTGAAGGCCCCCCCGGGGGAATGGCCTATGGCTACACCTTC
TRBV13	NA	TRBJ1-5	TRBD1	CASSTGTGNQPQHF	TGTGCCAGCAGCACCGGGACAGGCAATCAGCCCCAGCATTTT
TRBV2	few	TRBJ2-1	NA	CASSDFSGRSYNEQFF	TGTGCCAGCAGTGACTTTTCCGGGCGCTCTTACAATGAGCAGTTCTTC
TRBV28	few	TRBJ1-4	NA	CASRGPAGEKLFF	TGTGCCAGCAGGGGGCCAGCCGGTGAAAAACTGTTTTTT
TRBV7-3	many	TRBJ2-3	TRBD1	CASSIGQGQYF	TGTGCCAGCAGCATCGGACAGGGGCAGTATTTT
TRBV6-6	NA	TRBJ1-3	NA	CASSYSNPSGNTIYF	TGTGCCAGCAGTTACTCAAATCCCTCTGGAAACACCATATATTTT
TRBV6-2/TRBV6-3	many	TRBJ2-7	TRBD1	CASTRPSGRGLYEQYF	TGTGCCAGCACCCGACCTTCGGGCAGGGGGCTCTACGAGCAGTACTTC
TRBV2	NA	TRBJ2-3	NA	CATPGLEGRDTQYF	TGTGCCACACCGGGACTCGAGGGAAGAGATACGCAGTATTTT
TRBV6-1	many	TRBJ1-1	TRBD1	CASRLGQGLNTEAFF	TGTGCCAGCAGACTGGGACAGGGGCTGAACACTGAAGCTTTCTTT
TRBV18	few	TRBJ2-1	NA	CASAAGSLGEFFYNEQFF	TGTGCCAGCGCCGCGGGCTCCCTTGGGGAATTTTTTTACAATGAGCAGTTCTTC
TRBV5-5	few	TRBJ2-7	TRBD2	CASSFWAGGAYEQYF	TGTGCCAGCAGCTTCTGGGCGGGGGGGGCCTACGAGCAGTACTTC
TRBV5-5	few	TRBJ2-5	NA	CASSLPLIQPDQETQYF	TGTGCCAGCAGCCTCCCACTGATCCAACCAGATCAAGAGACCCAGTACTTC
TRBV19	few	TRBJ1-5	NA	CASSIWRGGNQPQHF	TGTGCCAGTAGTATATGGAGGGGAGGCAATCAGCCCCAGCATTTT
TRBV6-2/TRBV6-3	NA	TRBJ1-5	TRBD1	CATGQGNNQPQHF	TGTGCCACGGGACAGGGCAACAATCAGCCCCAGCATTTT
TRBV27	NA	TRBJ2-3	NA	CASRQGFVPDTQYF	TGTGCCAGCAGGCAGGGGTTCGTTCCGGATACGCAGTATTTT
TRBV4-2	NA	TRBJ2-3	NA	CASSQARPGRGTDTQYF	TGTGCCAGCAGCCAAGCCCGTCCAGGGCGGGGCACAGATACGCAGTATTTT
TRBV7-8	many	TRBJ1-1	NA	CASRGLEGNTEAFF	TGTGCCAGCAGGGGGTTGGAGGGGAACACTGAAGCTTTCTTT
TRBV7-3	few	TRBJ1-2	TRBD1	CASSLTHGQGGSHGYTF	TGTGCCAGCAGCTTAACGCATGGACAGGGAGGTTCCCATGGCTACACCTTC
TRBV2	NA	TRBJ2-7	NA	CASNPGDPRPYEQYF	TGTGCCAGCAATCCCGGGGACCCACGGCCCTACGAGCAGTACTTC
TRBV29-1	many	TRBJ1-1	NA	CSAQGLGAEAFF	TGCAGCGCTCAGGGGTTGGGCGCTGAAGCTTTCTTT
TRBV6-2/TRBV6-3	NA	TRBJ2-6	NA	CASSYGQANVLTF	TGTGCCAGCAGTTACGGGCAAGCCAACGTCCTGACTTTC
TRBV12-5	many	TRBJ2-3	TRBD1	CASGFLTGESDTQYF	TGTGCTAGTGGTTTCCTGACAGGGGAAAGCGATACGCAGTATTTT
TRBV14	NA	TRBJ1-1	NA	CASNLVPGTEAFF	TGTGCCAGCAACCTCGTGCCGGGCACTGAAGCTTTCTTT
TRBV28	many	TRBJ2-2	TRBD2	CASSFSGLGATGELFF	TGTGCCAGCAGTTTTTCGGGACTAGGGGCCACCGGGGAGCTGTTTTTT
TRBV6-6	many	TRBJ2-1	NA	CASSYVATLGGLYNEQFF	TGTGCCAGCAGTTACGTCGCGACCTTGGGGGGGCTCTACAATGAGCAGTTCTTC
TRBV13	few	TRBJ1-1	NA	CASSSADSRNTEAFF	TGTGCCAGCAGCTCTGCAGACAGTCGCAACACTGAAGCTTTCTTT